The 10 T cell receptor beta chains listed next were all sequenced from one sample in a study of blood T cell repertoires in COVID-19. Sequencing used immunoSEQ multiplex PCR; TCRdb keeps in-frame clones, though not all of them. The repertoire holds roughly 180,000 clones, approximately 84% seen once, with 5.4% in the top ten. The specimen was peripheral blood. These receptors were collected from a woman aged 45 to 65 with COVID-19, enrolled during active disease.

The chain carries TRBV9 and TRBJ1-5, with unresolved D. This CDR3 comprises 15 residues. V lost 0 bases and J 3 bases, leaving 10 bases between the germline ends. From germline, CDR1 is SGDLS and CDR2 YYNGEE. CDR3 region: CASSVAGQTNQPQHF. Written as DNA, the CDR3 is TGTGCCAGCAGCGTAGCAGGCCAGACCAATCAGCCCCAGCATTTT.

V usage is TRBV11-3 and J usage is TRBJ2-3; the match to TRBD1 covers 9 bases. The CDR3 has 14 residues. Germline assignment: CDR1 SGHNT and CDR2 YENEEA. The J segment lost 5 bases and the V segment lost 6 bases, leaving 6 bases of the junction unmatched. CDR3 bases: TGTGCCAGCAGTCGGGGACAGGGTTTAGATACGCAGTATTTT. Its protein is CASSRGQGLDTQYF.

J is TRBJ2-1 and V is TRBV9, with a tentative D call TRBD2 (7 bases). CDR3 size: 15 residues. V lost 0 bases and J 9 bases, leaving 16 bases between the germline ends. CDR1 and CDR2 from the germline V gene are SGDLS and YYNGEE. CDR3 sequence: CASSVGGGPPGEQFF. CDR3 bases: TGTGCCAGCAGCGTAGGCGGGGGCCCCCCTGGTGAGCAGTTCTTC.

V and J are TRBV5-4 and TRBJ2-3, with D maybe TRBD2 (5 bases). Trimming pared 0 bases from V and 3 bases from J, leaving 8 bases between. CDR1 is SGHNT, CDR2 YYREEE, per germline (reference sequence). The CDR3 sequence is 14 residues long. The CDR3 spells CASSLAGDTDTQYF. In DNA form, the CDR3 reads TGTGCCAGCAGCTTGGCCGGGGATACAGATACGCAGTATTTT.

The chain couples TRBV10-2 to TRBJ2-5, with a tentative D call TRBD1 (5 bases). Germline loops: CDR1 WSHSY, CDR2 SAAADI. Deletions cut 10 bases from V and 3 bases from J, with 9 bases between. This CDR3 contains 11 residues. The CDR3, as DNA: TGCGCCATCCTCAGGGAAGAGACCCAGTACTTC. The encoded protein is CAILREETQYF.

This clone was counted once. J is TRBJ2-7 and V is TRBV11-1; D remains unclear. Germline V gene data show CDR1 as SGHAT and CDR2 as FQDESV (reference sequence). Trimming cost V 1 base and J 4 bases, with 11 bases left between them. The CDR3 totals 14 residues. The CDR3, as DNA: TGTGCCAGCAGCTTAGGGCAGTCCGTATACGAGCAGTACTTC. It encodes CASSLGQSVYEQYF. The full variable domain, rest sourced from reference TRBV11-1 and TRBJ2-7, is EAEVAQSPRYKITEKSQAVAFWCDPISGHATLYWYRQILGQGPELLVQFQDESVVDDSQLPKDRFSAERLKGVDSTLKIQPAELGDSAMYLCASSLGQSVYEQYFGPGTRLTVT.

The chain links TRBV19 to TRBJ1-5; D is uncertain. V lost 7 bases and J 6 bases, leaving 22 bases between the germline ends. CDR1 and CDR2 (germline): LNHDA, SQIVND (reference sequence). The CDR3 has 16 amino acids. This chain's CDR3 is CASNGGSLGLGQPQHF. The DNA of the CDR3 is TGTGCCAGTAACGGCGGGTCCCTCGGGCTCGGTCAGCCCCAGCATTTT.

The rearrangement joins TRBV5-1 to TRBJ1-1, with 7 bases that match TRBD1. Germline-derived CDR1 and CDR2 are SGHRS and YFSETQ. CDR3 size: 15 residues. V gave up 4 bases and J gave up 1 base; unmatched junction bases: 7. Written as DNA, the CDR3 is TGCGCCAGCAGCCTTAGGACAGGAGCGAACACTGAAGCTTTCTTT. It is translated as CASSLRTGANTEAFF. Full variable domain (outside the CDR3, taken from reference TRBV5-1 and TRBJ1-1): KAGVTQTPRYLIKTRGQQVTLSCSPISGHRSVSWYQQTPGQGLQFLFEYFSETQRNKGNFPGRFSGRQFSNSRSEMNVSTLELGDSALYLCASSLRTGANTEAFFGQGTRLTVV.

The chain employs TRBV11-2 and TRBJ2-3; D may be TRBD1 (6 bases). This CDR3 contains 14 residues. CDR1 and CDR2 (germline): SGHAT, FQNNGV. Trimming pared 3 bases from V and 2 bases from J, leaving 9 bases between. The CDR3 DNA sequence: TGTGCCAGCAGCTTCAGGGGCCCCACAGATACGCAGTATTTT. Its translation is CASSFRGPTDTQYF.

This chain joins TRBV5-4 and TRBJ2-1; TRBD2 matches 13 bases. V trimming: 3 bases; J trimming: 5 bases; junction bases outside the gene matches: 2. The CDR3 runs 15 residues. Germline-derived CDR1 and CDR2 are SGHNT and YYREEE (reference sequence). The CDR3 reads CASSSGLAGNNEQFF. The CDR3 region has the DNA TGTGCCAGCAGCTCGGGACTAGCGGGGAACAATGAGCAGTTCTTC.